This record concerns one T cell receptor (beta chain) sequence. Its antigen remains unidentified. These data belong to a study of tumor and adjacent non-tumor tissue in lung cancer. Across the whole study: There were around 11 adenocarcinoma, a couple of squamous cell carcinoma and 1 small cell lung cancer cases. Study results and limitations: Significantly higher TCR diversity was found in tumor than normal lung. Tumor TCR diversity, when higher, was linked to shorter survival.

TCRbeta libraries were built with three rounds of nested PCR, modified from ARM-PCR. MiXCR was run by TCRdb on the multiplex PCR reads, yielding one entry per CDR3 protein. The table shows about 98,000 distinct CDR3 sequences, with 75% to 85% occurring only once. The CDR3 consists of 15 residues. In germline, CDR1 is SNHLY, CDR2 FYNNEI. No cell sorting was done before RNA was extracted from the tissue. The normal lung tissue was taken more than 3 cm from the tumor edge. V gene TRBV2 combines with J gene TRBJ2-1, with TRBD2 matching 12 bases. This receptor was obtained from a man between 60 and 70 years old with small cell lung cancer. Sequenced: distant non-tumor lung tissue. CDR3 amino acids: CVSTRTSGVGNEQFF. The CDR3 DNA reads as TGTGTAAGCACTAGGACTAGCGGGGTCGGGAATGAGCAGTTCTTC.